This T cell receptor (beta chain) comes out of a study of blood T cell repertoires in COVID-19. As for the study in general: Samples of COVID-19 (acute and convalescent) were obtained from the United States, Italy and Spain.

Per the original data handling: Estimated nucleated cell counts came from reference gene primer amplification. Assay used: immunoSEQ multiplex PCR; TCRdb lists only in-frame clones, some missing. The V and J calls and clone size were taken over from that table, and D and trimming were inferred from the DNA. Altogether 95,000 to 150,000 clones are present, nearly 90% being singletons, with the ten largest covering around 4%. Patients from Seattle were sampled longitudinally, starting during active infection. The sequence was collected from a woman in her sixties or seventies with COVID-19, enrolled during active disease. The sample comprised peripheral blood.

CDR3 sequence (DNA): TGTGCCAGCAGCCGAGGCCCGGGACAGGTGGAAGCTTTCTTT. Its protein product is CASSRGPGQVEAFF. This chain joins TRBV11-1 and TRBJ1-1; 8 positions agree with TRBD1. The trim removed 5 bases at V and 8 bases at J, leaving 10 bases unmatched. The CDR3 is 14 residues long. Germline V lookup: CDR1 SGHAT, CDR2 FQDESV (reference sequence).